This T cell receptor (beta chain) was sequenced during a study of shared clonotypes between healthy human individuals. Study conclusions and caveats: Naive subsets tended to show greater estimated richness than memory subsets. All-four-donor shared clonotypes had higher generation probabilities than non-shared clonotypes did.

Regarding this clone: Its specificity is not known.

CDR1 and CDR2 (germline): LNHDA, SQIVND (reference sequence). The CDR3 loop spans 15 amino acids. The V gene lost 2 bases and the J gene lost 0 bases, with 5 bases spanning the gap. Here immunoSEQ multiplex PCR was the method, and the copy in TCRdb shows in-frame clones only, minus some. The table lists hundreds of thousands of clones, less than 98% of them singletons. This TCR derives from a woman in her twenties or thirties in good health. The sequenced material came from naive CD4+ T cells sorted from blood. Subset of the sample: CD45RA+ positively selected. The chain is built from TRBV19 and TRBJ2-6; no definite D call. The DNA of the CDR3 is TGTGCCAGTAGTATACCCTTCTCTGGGGCCAACGTCCTGACTTTC. It yields the protein CASSIPFSGANVLTF.